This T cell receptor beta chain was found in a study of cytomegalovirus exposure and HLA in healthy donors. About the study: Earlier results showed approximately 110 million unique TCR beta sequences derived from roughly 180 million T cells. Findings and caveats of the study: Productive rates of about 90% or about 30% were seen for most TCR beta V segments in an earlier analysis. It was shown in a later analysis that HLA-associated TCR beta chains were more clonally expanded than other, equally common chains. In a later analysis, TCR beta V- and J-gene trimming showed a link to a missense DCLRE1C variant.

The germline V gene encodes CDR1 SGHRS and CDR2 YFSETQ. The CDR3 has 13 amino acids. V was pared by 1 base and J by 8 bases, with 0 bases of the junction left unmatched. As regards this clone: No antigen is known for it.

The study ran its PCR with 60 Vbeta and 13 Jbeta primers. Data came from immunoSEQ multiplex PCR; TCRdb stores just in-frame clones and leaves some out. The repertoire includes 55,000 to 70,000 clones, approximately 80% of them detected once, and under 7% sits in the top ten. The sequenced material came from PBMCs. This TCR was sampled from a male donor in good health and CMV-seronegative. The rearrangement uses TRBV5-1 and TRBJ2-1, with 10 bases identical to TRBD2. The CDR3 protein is CASSLTSGDEQFF. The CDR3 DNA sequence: TGCGCCAGCAGCTTGACTAGCGGGGATGAGCAGTTCTTC.